A selection of T cell receptor beta chains follows, all from one sample in a study of shared clonotypes between healthy human individuals. The assay was immunoSEQ multiplex PCR, and TCRdb's table has in-frame clones only and misses some. This sample has some 1.5 million clones, with over 95% found just once. Material for sequencing was naive CD4+ T cells sorted from blood. The source is a man younger than 45 in good health. CDR3s include the opening cysteine and the closing phenylalanine or tryptophan. The order of the fields is V gene, clone size, J gene, CDR3 length, CDR3 protein. Clone size appears in some rows only: once, few, many, or a class for an expanded clone.

v_gene: TRBV6-5; abundance: -; j_gene: TRBJ2-7; len: 15; CDR3aa: CASTDSTGLPYEQYF
v_gene: TRBV29-1; abundance: -; j_gene: TRBJ2-1; len: 14; CDR3aa: CSVVRRGANNEQFF
v_gene: TRBV28; abundance: -; j_gene: TRBJ1-4; len: 15; CDR3aa: CASSSPGRGHEKLFF
v_gene: TRBV18; abundance: -; j_gene: TRBJ2-1; len: 17; CDR3aa: CASSTGTSGSSYNEQFF
v_gene: TRBV4-3; abundance: few; j_gene: TRBJ2-2; len: 17; CDR3aa: CASSQGYGPLNTGELFF
v_gene: TRBV2; abundance: -; j_gene: TRBJ2-5; len: 13; CDR3aa: CASSEEYQETQYF
v_gene: TRBV11-2; abundance: -; j_gene: TRBJ2-7; len: 14; CDR3aa: CASSLDRGGDGKYF
v_gene: TRBV6-5; abundance: -; j_gene: TRBJ2-2; len: 16; CDR3aa: CASSYLSRGNTGELFF
v_gene: TRBV5-1; abundance: -; j_gene: TRBJ2-3; len: 14; CDR3aa: CASSLALGSDTQYF
v_gene: TRBV7-8; abundance: -; j_gene: TRBJ2-2; len: 19; CDR3aa: CASSLVASVTSGIAGELFF
v_gene: TRBV30; abundance: -; j_gene: TRBJ2-5; len: 14; CDR3aa: CAWSVLAFQETQYF
v_gene: TRBV14; abundance: -; j_gene: TRBJ2-5; len: 16; CDR3aa: CASSHITGGNQETQYF
v_gene: TRBV5-1; abundance: -; j_gene: TRBJ1-2; len: 13; CDR3aa: CASSLDPNYGYTF
v_gene: TRBV7-2; abundance: -; j_gene: TRBJ1-2; len: 13; CDR3aa: CASSSGTGRGYTF
v_gene: TRBV7-9; abundance: -; j_gene: TRBJ2-7; len: 15; CDR3aa: CASRSNGSGSYEQYF
v_gene: TRBV28; abundance: -; j_gene: TRBJ2-7; len: 13; CDR3aa: CASKTGGEVEQYF
v_gene: TRBV19; abundance: -; j_gene: TRBJ2-3; len: 16; CDR3aa: CASSIRLAGGQDTQYF
v_gene: TRBV7-6; abundance: -; j_gene: TRBJ1-1; len: 19; CDR3aa: CASSQNRGLTGSMNTEAFF
v_gene: TRBV19; abundance: -; j_gene: TRBJ2-1; len: 14; CDR3aa: CASRREGSYNEQFF
v_gene: TRBV2; abundance: -; j_gene: TRBJ2-1; len: 16; CDR3aa: CASSEQGLAGTNEQFF
v_gene: TRBV7-2; abundance: -; j_gene: TRBJ1-1; len: 15; CDR3aa: CASSLGVGRSTEAFF
v_gene: TRBV4-1; abundance: -; j_gene: TRBJ1-4; len: 15; CDR3aa: CASSQDIRSNEKLFF
v_gene: TRBV18; abundance: -; j_gene: TRBJ2-3; len: 17; CDR3aa: CASTTLFSPKNRDTQYF
v_gene: TRBV15; abundance: -; j_gene: TRBJ2-1; len: 13; CDR3aa: CATSPIVGYEQFF
v_gene: TRBV2; abundance: -; j_gene: TRBJ1-3; len: 17; CDR3aa: CARAVRGGRESGNTIYF
v_gene: TRBV7-9; abundance: -; j_gene: TRBJ2-5; len: 13; CDR3aa: CASSLGPRETQYF
v_gene: TRBV18; abundance: -; j_gene: TRBJ2-6; len: 18; CDR3aa: CASSPLAGRLSGANVLTF
v_gene: TRBV7-2; abundance: -; j_gene: TRBJ2-3; len: 13; CDR3aa: CASSLATRDTQYF
v_gene: TRBV18; abundance: once; j_gene: TRBJ2-2; len: 15; CDR3aa: CASSLQGRNTGELFF
v_gene: TRBV5-5; abundance: once; j_gene: TRBJ2-7; len: 13; CDR3aa: CASSLAPGTEQYF
v_gene: TRBV7-2; abundance: -; j_gene: TRBJ1-1; len: 18; CDR3aa: CASSLNGPEGQGNTEAFF
v_gene: TRBV9; abundance: once; j_gene: TRBJ2-2; len: 13; CDR3aa: CASRAANTGELFF
v_gene: TRBV28; abundance: -; j_gene: TRBJ2-5; len: 13; CDR3aa: CASSLGGRETQYF
v_gene: TRBV4-2; abundance: -; j_gene: TRBJ2-1; len: 14; CDR3aa: CASSQVRSDNEQFF
v_gene: TRBV28; abundance: -; j_gene: TRBJ2-7; len: 12; CDR3aa: CASSSPFYEQYF
v_gene: TRBV29-1; abundance: -; j_gene: TRBJ1-1; len: 13; CDR3aa: CSVLAGTTTEAFF
v_gene: TRBV5-4; abundance: -; j_gene: TRBJ2-3; len: 19; CDR3aa: CASSSNAGTSEDRTDTQYF
v_gene: TRBV7-2; abundance: -; j_gene: TRBJ1-1; len: 14; CDR3aa: CASSLRTSNTEAFF